What follows are 32 T cell receptor beta chains derived from one specimen sequenced in a study of shared clonotypes between healthy human individuals. The protocol was immunoSEQ multiplex PCR, while the TCRdb copy is restricted to in-frame clones and leaves out a portion. The repertoire holds 2,500,000 or so clones, just over 90% seen once, with around 0.15% in the top ten. The sequenced material came from naive CD4+ T cells sorted from blood. Stated subset: CD45RA+ positively selected. The receptors stem from a man between 18 and 35 years old in good health.

The chain employs TRBV4-1 and TRBJ2-7; unclear D gene. CDR1 and CDR2 from the germline V gene are MGHRA and YSYEKL. This CDR3 contains 13 residues. V was clipped by 0 bases and J by 6 bases, with 9 bases between them. The CDR3 sequence is CASSQDPPVEQYF. CDR3 in DNA: TGCGCCAGCAGCCAAGACCCTCCCGTCGAGCAGTACTTC.

The rearrangement links TRBV30 to TRBJ2-7; perhaps TRBD2 as D (5 bases). Trimming took off 2 bases at V and 2 bases at J, with 13 bases between the two ends. The germline gives CDR1 GTSNPN, CDR2 SVGIG (reference sequence). The CDR3 has 14 residues. The CDR3 region has the DNA TGTGCCTGGAGTCCAATAGGACTGGCCTACGAGCAGTACTTC. This encodes CAWSPIGLAYEQYF.

V is TRBV7-2 and J is TRBJ1-5; perhaps TRBD1 as D (5 bases). Trimming took 5 bases from V and 4 from J, leaving 12 bases between them. CDR3 length equals 14 residues. Germline V CDR1 and CDR2: SGHTA, FQGNSA. This CDR3 is CASSRDGRNQPQHF. The CDR3 region has the DNA TGTGCCAGCAGCCGGGACGGGCGGAATCAGCCCCAGCATTTT.

This chain links TRBV10-3 with TRBJ2-5; no clear D gene. The germline gives CDR1 ENHRY, CDR2 SYGVKD. The CDR3 is made up of 12 amino acids. Trimming stripped 3 bases from V and 4 bases from J, with 6 bases between. CDR3 DNA: TGTGCCATCAGTGAAAACCGAGAGACCCAGTACTTC. Its translation: CAISENRETQYF.

This sequence joins TRBV10-1 and TRBJ2-3; D gene ambiguous. Germline lookup yields CDR1 WNHNN and CDR2 SYGVQD (reference sequence). This CDR3 region has 15 residues. With 3 bases removed from V and 1 base from J, the gap between germline ends came to 11 bases. The CDR3 DNA follows: TGCGCCAGCAGTGATGGCTATTTTGGCACAGATACGCAGTATTTT. Residues: CASSDGYFGTDTQYF.

As concerns this clone: Other DNA sequences of this sample code for an identical CDR3. This chain connects TRBV5-6 to TRBJ2-1, with TRBD2 matching over 11 bases. Trimming took 4 bases from V and 3 from J; bases not matched to a gene: 3. Germline V gene lookup returns CDR1 SGHDT and CDR2 YYEEEE. The CDR3 contains 15 residues. In nucleotides, the CDR3 is TGTGCCAGCAGCAAGGGACTAGCGGACTACAATGAGCAGTTCTTC. Translated, it gives CASSKGLADYNEQFF.

This chain links TRBV5-4 with TRBJ2-5; 11 bases fit TRBD2. CDR3 length equals 15 residues. The germline gives CDR1 SGHNT, CDR2 YYREEE (reference sequence). V dropped 4 bases and J dropped 5; count of bases not matched to a gene: 7. The CDR3 spells CASSLSGGALETQYF. CDR3 DNA: TGTGCCAGCAGCCTTAGCGGGGGGGCGCTTGAGACCCAGTACTTC. Complete variable domain (other parts from reference TRBV5-4 and TRBJ2-5): ETGVTQSPTHLIKTRGQQVTLRCSSQSGHNTVSWYQQALGQGPQFIFQYYREEENGRGNFPPRFSGLQFPNYSSELNVNALELDDSALYLCASSLSGGALETQYFGPGTRLLVL.

This clone was seen just once. The J gene is TRBJ2-5, the V gene TRBV9; 9 bases match TRBD2. Trimming took 0 bases from V and 5 from J; bases not matched to a gene: 5. CDR1 SGDLS and CDR2 YYNGEE come from the germline V gene. CDR3 size: 15 residues. CDR3 protein: CASSVGSGGWETQYF. Written as DNA, the CDR3 is TGTGCCAGCAGCGTAGGAAGCGGGGGGTGGGAGACCCAGTACTTC.

This chain joins TRBV11-2 and TRBJ2-7; D unresolved. The V end lost 5 bases, the J end lost 2 bases, and 10 bases lay between the germline ends. CDR1 and CDR2 (germline): SGHAT, FQNNGV. This CDR3 region has 13 residues. CDR3 in amino acids: CASSPDRTYEQYF. Here the CDR3 DNA reads TGTGCCAGCAGCCCTGATAGAACCTACGAGCAGTACTTC.

As for this clone: The sample contains more than one DNA sequence encoding this CDR3. The chain combines TRBV18 with TRBJ2-5; 11 nucleotides line up with TRBD2. This CDR3 is built from 15 residues. Trimming removed 3 bases from V and 2 bases from J; junction bases left unmatched: 2. Germline V gene data show CDR1 as KGHSH and CDR2 as LQKENI. The CDR3 sequence: CASSPRTSGQETQYF. CDR3 in DNA: TGTGCCAGCTCACCTAGGACTAGCGGGCAAGAGACCCAGTACTTC.

The rearrangement links TRBV18 to TRBJ2-7, with D perhaps matching TRBD2 (5 bases). CDR1 KGHSH and CDR2 LQKENI come from the germline V gene. V was shortened by 3 bases and J by 5 bases, with 11 bases between the two germline ends. The CDR3 spans 13 residues. CDR3 region: CASSPPNGDEQYF. CDR3 nucleotide sequence: TGTGCCAGCTCACCTCCCAACGGGGACGAGCAGTACTTC. Full variable domain (outside the CDR3, taken from reference TRBV18 and TRBJ2-7): NAGVMQNPRHLVRRRGQEARLRCSPMKGHSHVYWYRQLPEEGLKFMVYLQKENIIDESGMPKERFSAEFPKEGPSILRIQQVVRGDSAAYFCASSPPNGDEQYFGPGTRLTVT.

This clone was seen once. The CDR3 bases are TGTGCCAGCAGTTTCCGGTTACTAGGCTACGAGCAGTACTTC. As protein: CASSFRLLGYEQYF. The chain employs TRBV6-5 and TRBJ2-7; tentative D call: TRBD2 (5 bases). Germline V gene data show CDR1 as MNHEY and CDR2 as SVGAGI. The CDR3 totals 14 residues. Trimming cost V 4 bases and J 3 bases, with 13 bases left between them.

This clone was seen once. The junction shows a germline mismatch at one end, possibly a read error. V and J are TRBV11-2 and TRBJ2-7; 7 positions match TRBD1. Germline CDR1 and CDR2: SGHAT and FQNNGV. CDR3 size: 15 residues. The CDR3 DNA is TGCGCCAGCAGCTTGGCGTTAGGACAGGTACTCGAGCAGTACTTC. It translates to CASSLALGQVLEQYF.

CDR3 sequence: CASSARQGAYGGYTF. CDR3 nucleotides: TGTGCCAGCAGCGCTAGACAGGGGGCGTATGGTGGCTACACCTTC. The chain is built from TRBV2 and TRBJ1-2; 10 bases are a match to TRBD1. CDR3 length: 15 amino acids. Unmatched junction bases numbered 11, after V lost 6 bases and J lost 7 bases. Per germline, CDR1 SNHLY and CDR2 FYNNEI.

V gene TRBV2 combines with J gene TRBJ2-7; 8 nucleotides line up with TRBD1. J gave up 1 base and V 8 bases, and 10 bases lay outside the gene matches. Germline lookup yields CDR1 SNHLY and CDR2 FYNNEI. The CDR3 extends over 15 amino acids. CDR3 bases: TGTGCCAGCTGTAGTTTGGGACAGGCGTCCTACGAGCAGTACTTC. This encodes CASCSLGQASYEQYF.

The chain joins TRBV18 to TRBJ2-5; no definite D call. Germline V gene sequence: CDR1 KGHSH, CDR2 LQKENI. CDR3 length: 15 amino acids. V was pared by 0 bases and J by 1 base, with 9 bases between. CDR3 amino acids: CASSPPGKPQETQYF. CDR3 DNA sequence: TGTGCCAGCTCACCACCGGGGAAGCCCCAAGAGACCCAGTACTTC.

The chain employs TRBV6-5 and TRBJ1-1; 9 positions agree with TRBD1. The CDR3 totals 14 residues. V trimming: 6 bases; J trimming: 2 bases; junction bases outside the gene matches: 4. Germline assignment: CDR1 MNHEY and CDR2 SVGAGI. CDR3 nucleotides: TGTGCCAGCAGGCGGACAGGGGTCAACACTGAAGCTTTCTTT. Its translation: CASRRTGVNTEAFF.

This sequence joins TRBV28 and TRBJ2-2, with D unclear. Germline V CDR1 and CDR2: MDHEN, SYDVKM. The CDR3 contains 15 residues. The V and J ends lost 3 bases and 2 bases respectively, with 10 bases between them. CDR3 in amino acids: CASSLVLGNTGELFF. As DNA, the CDR3 is TGTGCCAGCAGTTTGGTTCTGGGAAACACCGGGGAGCTGTTTTTT.

This clone was detected a few times. V is TRBV5-4 and J is TRBJ1-2; possible D gene TRBD1, 6 bases. V dropped 5 bases and J dropped 4 bases, with 15 bases sitting between them. This CDR3 region has 14 residues. Germline lookup yields CDR1 SGHNT and CDR2 YYREEE (reference sequence). CDR3 loop: CASSPIGQIYGYTF. DNA for the CDR3: TGTGCCAGCAGTCCAATTGGACAGATCTATGGCTACACCTTC.

The rearrangement joins TRBV11-1 to TRBJ2-1, with D hard to call. V lost 5 bases and J 8 bases, leaving 13 bases between the germline ends. The CDR3 is 13 amino acids. Germline lookup yields CDR1 SGHAT and CDR2 FQDESV (reference sequence). The CDR3: CASSPELWDEQFF. The CDR3 DNA reads as TGTGCCAGCAGCCCCGAGTTATGGGATGAGCAGTTCTTC.

V gene TRBV10-3 combines with J gene TRBJ2-7; D might be TRBD1 (6 bases). V was cut by 3 bases and J by 3 bases, with 12 bases left in between. The CDR3 is 14 residues long. In germline, CDR1 is ENHRY, CDR2 SYGVKD. The chain's CDR3 is CAISDNRVYYEQYF. In DNA form, the CDR3 reads TGTGCCATCAGTGATAACAGGGTTTACTACGAGCAGTACTTC.

This rearrangement joins TRBV6-5 to TRBJ2-7, with D possibly being TRBD1 (5 bases). This CDR3 is 15 amino acids long. Germline lookup yields CDR1 MNHEY and CDR2 SVGAGI. V was shortened by 6 bases and J by 2 bases, with 17 bases between the two germline ends. CDR3 sequence (DNA): TGTGCCAGCAGGTTTACAAGGGGTGACACCTACGAGCAGTACTTC. Protein: CASRFTRGDTYEQYF.

This chain links TRBV27 with TRBJ2-5; D remains ambiguous. The J call may be wrong; the DNA end is better matched by TRBJ2-7. CDR3 length equals 15 residues. Germline V CDR1 and CDR2: MNHEY, SMNVEV (reference sequence). The CDR3 nucleotides are TGTGCCAGCAGTTTACTACTTGGTTCCTCCTACGAGCAGTACTTC. This translates into CASSLLLGSSYEQYF.

V gene TRBV6-6 combines with J gene TRBJ2-1; D gene ambiguous. The V end was cut by 5 bases, the J end by 6 bases, with 8 bases between. Germline CDR1 is MNHNY and CDR2 is SVGAGI (reference sequence). This CDR3 has 12 amino acids. The CDR3 region has the DNA TGTGCCAGCAGTGGGCGGACCAATGAGCAGTTCTTC. Translated, it gives CASSGRTNEQFF.

The chain links TRBV1 to TRBJ2-1; the table's D call TRBD2 went unverified against the DNA. TRBV1 is tagged as a pseudogene. The CDR3 totals 17 residues. CDR3 amino acids: CTSSQDVTGSSYNEQFF. The CDR3 DNA reads TGCACCAGCAGCCAAGATGTGACTGGGAGCTCCTACAATGAGCAGTTCTTC.

As for this clone: The germline gene is not matched at one end of the junction; a read error may be the cause. The rearrangement links TRBV30 to TRBJ2-2, with TRBD2 matching 12 bases. Germline values: CDR1 GTSNPN, CDR2 SVGIG (reference sequence). The CDR3 is made up of 15 amino acids. The CDR3 loop is CAWSPRLAGDRGAVF. In DNA, the CDR3 is TGTGCCTGGAGTCCACGACTAGCGGGAGACCGGGGAGCTGTTTTT.

This chain connects TRBV5-4 to TRBJ1-2, with TRBD1 identical over 10 bases. This CDR3 comprises 17 residues. CDR1 SGHNT and CDR2 YYREEE come from the germline V gene (reference sequence). The junction had 8 bases not matched to a gene; V was cut back by 1 base and J by 2 bases. The chain's CDR3 is CASSLKGQGRGNYGYTF. The CDR3 nucleotides read TGTGCCAGCAGCTTGAAGGGACAGGGGCGGGGAAACTATGGCTACACCTTC.

The genes are TRBV10-3 and TRBJ2-2; 11 bases agree with TRBD1. This CDR3 is built from 15 residues. Germline-derived CDR1 and CDR2 are ENHRY and SYGVKD. The V gene end was trimmed by 5 bases and the J gene end by 6 bases; junction bases not matched to a gene: 5. The CDR3 sequence: CAISRTGGVAGELFF. The DNA of the CDR3 is TGTGCCATCAGTCGGACAGGGGGCGTCGCCGGGGAGCTGTTTTTT.

The gene calls are TRBV7-2 and TRBJ1-2; 9 bases match TRBD1. V shed 4 bases, J shed 4 bases, and the junction held 4 bases outside the gene matches. The CDR3 length is 14 residues. Germline assignment: CDR1 SGHTA and CDR2 FQGNSA. CDR3 sequence reads: CASSSTGGPYGYTF. The CDR3 coding sequence is TGTGCCAGCAGCTCGACAGGGGGTCCCTATGGCTACACCTTC.

The chain combines TRBV5-5 with TRBJ2-7, with 12 bases aligning to TRBD2. CDR1 and CDR2 (germline): SGHKS, YYEKEE (reference sequence). V dropped 0 bases and J dropped 4; count of bases not matched to a gene: 2. The CDR3 consists of 15 residues. In DNA, the CDR3 is TGTGCCAGCAGCTTGGTAACTAGCGGGAGGTACGAGCAGTACTTC. This gives the protein CASSLVTSGRYEQYF.

The chain recombines TRBV18 with TRBJ1-2; 7 bases line up with TRBD1. Germline V lookup: CDR1 KGHSH, CDR2 LQKENI. J was trimmed by 5 bases and V by 1 base; bases with no gene match: 4. CDR3 length equals 14 residues. Written as DNA, the CDR3 is TGTGCCAGCTCACCACGTGGGACAGAATATGGCTACACCTTC. Translated, it gives CASSPRGTEYGYTF.

The chain is built from TRBV28 and TRBJ2-2; D remains ambiguous. Trimming removed 3 bases from V and 3 bases from J, with 5 bases in between. The germline CDR1 and CDR2 sequences are MDHEN and SYDVKM. The CDR3 is made up of 13 amino acids. As DNA, the CDR3 is TGTGCCAGCAGTTTTCTCTACACCGGGGAGCTGTTTTTT. Amino acids: CASSFLYTGELFF.